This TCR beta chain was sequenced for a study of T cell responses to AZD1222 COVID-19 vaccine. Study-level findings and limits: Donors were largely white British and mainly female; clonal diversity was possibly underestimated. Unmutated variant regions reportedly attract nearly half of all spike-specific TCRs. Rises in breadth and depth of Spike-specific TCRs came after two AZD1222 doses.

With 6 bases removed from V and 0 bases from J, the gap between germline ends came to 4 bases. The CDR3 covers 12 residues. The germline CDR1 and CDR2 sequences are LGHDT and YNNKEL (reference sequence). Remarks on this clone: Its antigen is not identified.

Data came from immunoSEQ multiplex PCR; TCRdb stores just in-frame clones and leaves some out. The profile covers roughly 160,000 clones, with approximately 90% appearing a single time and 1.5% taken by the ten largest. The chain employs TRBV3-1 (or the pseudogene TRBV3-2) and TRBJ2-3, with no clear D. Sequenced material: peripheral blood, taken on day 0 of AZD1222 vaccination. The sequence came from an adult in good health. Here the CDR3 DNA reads TGTGCCAGCAGTCCTAGCACAGATACGCAGTATTTT. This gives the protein CASSPSTDTQYF.